One sample yielded the 15 T cell receptor beta chains listed below, sequenced in a study of blood T cell repertoires in COVID-19. TCRdb's copy holds only in-frame clones and misses some; the assay was immunoSEQ multiplex PCR. The sample has 200,000 to 250,000 clones, approximately 87% seen once. Sequences were obtained from peripheral blood. The receptors originated from a woman aged 50 to 60 with acute or convalescent COVID-19.

This rearrangement joins TRBV18 to TRBJ2-5, with 13 bases that match TRBD2. Germline-derived CDR1 and CDR2 are KGHSH and LQKENI. The CDR3 contains 17 residues. J was trimmed by 3 bases and V by 6 bases; bases with no gene match: 10. The CDR3 sequence: CASSRGTSGTGEETQYF. The CDR3 DNA reads as TGTGCCAGCTCCCGAGGGACTAGCGGGACCGGCGAAGAGACCCAGTACTTC.

V usage is TRBV6-6 and J usage is TRBJ1-6; TRBD1 agrees at 7 bases. Germline V lookup: CDR1 MNHNY, CDR2 SVGAGI (reference sequence). V shed 4 bases, J shed 4 bases, and the junction held 7 bases outside the gene matches. This CDR3 comprises 16 residues. The CDR3 loop reads CASSSLGTEYNSPLHF. CDR3 DNA sequence: TGTGCCAGCAGTTCCCTGGGGACAGAGTATAATTCACCCCTCCACTTT.

This clone occurred a few times. V is TRBV6-5 and J is TRBJ2-7; 10 bases are a match to TRBD1. Trimming at V came to 5 bases and at J to 7 bases, leaving 11 bases not matched to a gene. The length of the CDR3 is 15 residues. CDR1 and CDR2 (germline): MNHEY, SVGAGI. CDR3 coding DNA: TGTGCCAGCAGTCGCCTCGGGACAGGGGTTTATGAGCAGTACTTC. Encoded protein: CASSRLGTGVYEQYF.

CDR3 nucleotide sequence: TGTGCCTGGAGTGTACACGTGAACACTGAAGCTTTCTTT. Encoded protein: CAWSVHVNTEAFF. V gene TRBV30 combines with J gene TRBJ1-1; D is unclear. The CDR3 runs 13 residues. Germline CDR1 is GTSNPN and CDR2 is SVGIG (reference sequence). The V end was cut by 0 bases, the J end by 0 bases, with 5 bases between.

V usage is TRBV19 and J usage is TRBJ2-7, with a weak D call TRBD1 (6 bases). V was shortened by 9 bases and J by 1 base, with 10 bases between the two germline ends. The CDR3 spans 12 residues. From germline, CDR1 is LNHDA and CDR2 SQIVND (reference sequence). CDR3 bases: TGTGCCAGCTCAACAGGGTCCTACGAGCAGTACTTC. Its protein is CASSTGSYEQYF. Supplemented by reference TRBV19 and TRBJ2-7, the full variable domain reads DGGITQSPKYLFRKEGQNVTLSCEQNLNHDAMYWYRQDPGQGLRLIYYSQIVNDFQKGDIAEGYSVSREKKESFPLTVTSAQKNPTAFYLCASSTGSYEQYFGPGTRLTVT.

The J gene is TRBJ1-4, the V gene TRBV5-5; 8 nucleotides line up with TRBD1. Per germline, CDR1 SGHKS and CDR2 YYEKEE (reference sequence). The CDR3 contains 16 residues. V lost 5 bases, J lost 4 bases, and 10 bases stayed unmatched. CDR3 loop: CASSLTPTGDNEKLFF. CDR3 in DNA: TGTGCCAGCAGTCTCACCCCGACAGGGGATAATGAAAAACTGTTTTTT.

V gene TRBV3-1 (or the pseudogene TRBV3-2) combines with J gene TRBJ2-7; no definite D call. The CDR3 is made up of 14 amino acids. V was trimmed by 0 bases and J by 3 bases, leaving 9 bases between them. Germline V gene data show CDR1 as LGHDT and CDR2 as YNNKEL (reference sequence). The CDR3 DNA follows: TGTGCCAGCAGCCAAGACACCTCGGGCTACGAGCAGTACTTC. Residues: CASSQDTSGYEQYF.

V usage is TRBV7-9 and J usage is TRBJ2-3, with 8 nucleotides matching TRBD1. Germline assignment: CDR1 SEHNR and CDR2 FQNEAQ (reference sequence). The CDR3 has 15 residues. Trimming at V came to 6 bases and at J to 2 bases, leaving 7 bases not matched to a gene. CDR3 loop: CASRTRDRLTDTQYF. As DNA, the CDR3 is TGTGCCAGCAGGACCCGGGACAGGCTCACAGATACGCAGTATTTT.

This rearrangement joins TRBV9 to TRBJ1-5; D is possibly TRBD1 (5 bases). Trimming took 7 bases from V and 6 from J, leaving 14 bases between them. Germline values: CDR1 SGDLS, CDR2 YYNGEE. The CDR3 runs 13 residues. Written as DNA, the CDR3 is TGTGCCAGCGGACAAGCCGGTAGTCAGCCCCAGCATTTT. It codes for CASGQAGSQPQHF.

This chain links TRBV7-2 with TRBJ2-1, with TRBD2 as a possible D gene (5 bases). The V gene's germline CDR1 is SGHTA and CDR2 FQGNSA. The CDR3 is made up of 14 amino acids. The V end lost 4 bases, the J end lost 4 bases, and 11 bases lay between the germline ends. The CDR3: CASSSGYYYNEQFF. In DNA, the CDR3 is TGTGCCAGCAGCTCGGGGTATTATTACAATGAGCAGTTCTTC.

J is TRBJ2-2 and V is TRBV27, with 7 bases aligning to TRBD1. CDR1 is MNHEY, CDR2 SMNVEV, per germline (reference sequence). The ends lost 3 bases at V and 4 bases at J; junction bases unmatched: 8. The CDR3 is 16 residues long. CDR3: CASSFPGRGTTGELFF. The DNA for the CDR3 is TGTGCCAGCAGTTTCCCGGGCAGGGGGACCACCGGGGAGCTGTTTTTT.

The genes are TRBV7-2 and TRBJ2-1; 10 positions agree with TRBD2. The J segment lost 14 bases and the V segment lost 2 bases, leaving 9 bases of the junction unmatched. Germline V gene lookup returns CDR1 SGHTA and CDR2 FQGNSA. The CDR3 covers 14 residues. CDR3 protein: CASSLTLAGTEEFF. The CDR3 DNA sequence: TGTGCCAGCAGCTTAACACTAGCGGGAACCGAGGAGTTCTTC.

The CDR3 spells CASSFDRMGTEAFF. The DNA for the CDR3 is TGTGCCAGCAGTTTCGACAGAATGGGCACTGAAGCTTTCTTT. The chain uses TRBV6-5 and TRBJ1-1; D might be TRBD1 (5 bases). V was pared by 4 bases and J by 4 bases, with 13 bases between. This CDR3 has 14 residues. From germline, CDR1 is MNHEY and CDR2 SVGAGI.

The chain combines TRBV6-6 with TRBJ1-1; possible D gene TRBD1, 5 bases. Germline V lookup: CDR1 MNHNY, CDR2 SVGAGI (reference sequence). The CDR3 spans 14 residues. The ends were cut back, 2 bases at V and 3 bases at J, with 10 bases in the middle. The CDR3 protein is CASSYLGGDTEAFF. CDR3 coding DNA: TGTGCCAGCAGTTACCTCGGGGGGGACACTGAAGCTTTCTTT.

V is TRBV7-8 and J is TRBJ1-2; maybe TRBD1 (6 bases). The germline gives CDR1 SGHVS, CDR2 FQNEAQ. Trimming stripped 5 bases from V and 2 bases from J, with 15 bases between. This CDR3 is 15 amino acids long. The CDR3, as DNA: TGTGCCAGCAGCCCAACGGGGGGCCACAACTATGGCTACACCTTC. This codes for CASSPTGGHNYGYTF.